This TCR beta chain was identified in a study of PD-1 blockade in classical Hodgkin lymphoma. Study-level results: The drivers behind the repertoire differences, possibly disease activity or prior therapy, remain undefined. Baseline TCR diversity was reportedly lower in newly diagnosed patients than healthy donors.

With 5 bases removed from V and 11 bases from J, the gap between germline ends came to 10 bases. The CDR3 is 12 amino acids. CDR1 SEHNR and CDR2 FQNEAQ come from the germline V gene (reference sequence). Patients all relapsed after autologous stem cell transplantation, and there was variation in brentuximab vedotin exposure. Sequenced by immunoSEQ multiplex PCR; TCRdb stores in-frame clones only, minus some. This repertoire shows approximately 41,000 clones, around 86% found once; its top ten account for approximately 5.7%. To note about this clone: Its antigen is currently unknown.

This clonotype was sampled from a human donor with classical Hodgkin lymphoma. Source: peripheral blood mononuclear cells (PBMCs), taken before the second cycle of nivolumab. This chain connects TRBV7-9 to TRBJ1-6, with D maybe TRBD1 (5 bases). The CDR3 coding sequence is TGTGCCAGCAGCGGGGGAATGACACCCCTCCACTTT. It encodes CASSGGMTPLHF.